This TCR beta chain was found in a study of blood T cells in healthy people across ages. The study, taken as a whole, reports: PBMCs went unsorted, and a conclusive naive versus antigen-experienced comparison was therefore prevented. Percentage of naive T cells showed a strong correlation with TCR beta diversity.

The germline V gene encodes CDR1 SGDLS and CDR2 YYNGEE. The CDR3 length is 14 residues. V dropped 1 base and J dropped 1 base, with 8 bases sitting between them. Notes on this clonotype: Its antigen is still unknown.

PCR was performed a second time for about 7 to 12 cycles using a sample-barcoded 5' primer and a J-beta primer mix. The authors tagged each cDNA molecule using a template-switch adaptor with 12 random nucleotides. TCRdb itself ran the 5' RACE reads through MiXCR, one entry per CDR3 protein. The sample includes approximately 2,000,000 distinct CDR3 sequences, around 40% seen only once; the top ten take more than 20%. The sample taken for sequencing was blood. The chain carries TRBV9 and TRBJ1-1, with a tentative D call TRBD1 (5 bases). This TCR was sampled from a human donor in good health. CDR3 loop: CASSVRGSNTEAFF. In DNA, the CDR3 is TGTGCCAGCAGCGTAAGGGGATCGAACACTGAAGCTTTCTTT.